The T cell receptor beta chain described here comes from a study of cytomegalovirus exposure and HLA in healthy donors. Study details: Earlier work reported 117 million unique TCR beta sequences from about 180 million T cells. General study results and limits: Available immune exposure information covered CMV serostatus only. Rarity marked most TCR sequences, yet some public TCRs occurred in many donors. Per a prior analysis, the majority of TCR beta V segments were productive roughly 87% or roughly 30% of the time.

In the case of this clone: Its antigen is still unknown.

CDR1 is MRHNA and CDR2 is SNTAGT in the germline V gene. The CDR3 runs to 14 residues. V shed 3 bases, J shed 6 bases, and the junction held 3 bases outside the gene matches. The PCR used 60 Vbeta and 13 Jbeta primers. Profiled with immunoSEQ multiplex PCR; TCRdb holds only in-frame clones, not every one. Altogether some 180,000 clones are present, 70% to 80% being singletons, with the ten largest covering approximately 2%. The chain combines TRBV6-4 with TRBJ2-1; 9 bases match TRBD1. The source is a man aged 30 to 39 in good health and CMV-seronegative. The sequencing input was PBMCs. The CDR3 region is CASSEGTGSNEQFF. DNA of the CDR3: TGTGCCAGCAGTGAGGGGACAGGGTCCAATGAGCAGTTCTTC.